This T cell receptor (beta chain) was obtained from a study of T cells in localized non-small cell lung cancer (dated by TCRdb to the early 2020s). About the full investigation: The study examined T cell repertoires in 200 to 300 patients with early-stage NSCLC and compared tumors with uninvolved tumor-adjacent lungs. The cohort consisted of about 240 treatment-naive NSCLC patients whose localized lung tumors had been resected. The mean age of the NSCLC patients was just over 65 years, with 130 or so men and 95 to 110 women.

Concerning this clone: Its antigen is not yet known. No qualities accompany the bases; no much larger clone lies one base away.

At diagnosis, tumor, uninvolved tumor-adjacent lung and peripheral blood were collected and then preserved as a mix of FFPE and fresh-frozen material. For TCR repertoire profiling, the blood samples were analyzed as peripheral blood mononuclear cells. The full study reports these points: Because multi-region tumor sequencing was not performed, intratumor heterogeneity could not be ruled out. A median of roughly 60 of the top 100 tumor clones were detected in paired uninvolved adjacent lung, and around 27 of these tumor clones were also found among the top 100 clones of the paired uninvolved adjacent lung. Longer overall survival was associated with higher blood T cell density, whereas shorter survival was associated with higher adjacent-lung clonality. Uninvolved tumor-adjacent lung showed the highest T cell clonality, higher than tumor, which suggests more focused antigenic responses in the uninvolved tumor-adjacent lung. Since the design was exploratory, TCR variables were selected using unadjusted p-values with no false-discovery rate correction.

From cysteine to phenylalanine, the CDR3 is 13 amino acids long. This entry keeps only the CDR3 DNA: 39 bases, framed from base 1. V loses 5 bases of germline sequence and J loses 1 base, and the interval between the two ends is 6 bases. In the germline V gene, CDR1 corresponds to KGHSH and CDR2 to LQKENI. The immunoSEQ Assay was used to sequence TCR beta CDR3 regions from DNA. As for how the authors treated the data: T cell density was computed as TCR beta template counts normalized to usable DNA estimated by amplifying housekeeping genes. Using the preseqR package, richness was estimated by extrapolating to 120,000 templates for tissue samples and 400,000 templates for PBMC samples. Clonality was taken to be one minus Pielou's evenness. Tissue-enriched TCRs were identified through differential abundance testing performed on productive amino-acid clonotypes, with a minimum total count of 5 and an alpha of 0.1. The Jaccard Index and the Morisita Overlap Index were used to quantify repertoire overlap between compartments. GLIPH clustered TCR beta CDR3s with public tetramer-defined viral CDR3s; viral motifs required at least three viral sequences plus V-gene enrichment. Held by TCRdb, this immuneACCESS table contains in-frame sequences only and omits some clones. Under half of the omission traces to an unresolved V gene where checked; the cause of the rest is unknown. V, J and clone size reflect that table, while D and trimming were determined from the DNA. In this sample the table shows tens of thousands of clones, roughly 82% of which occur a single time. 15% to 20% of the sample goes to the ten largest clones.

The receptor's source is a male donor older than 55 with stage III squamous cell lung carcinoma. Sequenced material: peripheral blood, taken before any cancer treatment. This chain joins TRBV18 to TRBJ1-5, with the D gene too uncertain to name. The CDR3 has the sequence CASSKDSNQPQHF. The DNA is TGTGCCAGCTCAAAGGACAGCAATCAGCCCCAGCATTTT.